This passage covers 31 T cell receptor beta chains from one sample sequenced in a study of blood T cell repertoires in COVID-19. Method: immunoSEQ multiplex PCR; TCRdb's copy keeps in-frame clones and lacks some. Among around 250,000 clones listed, around 93% were seen once. Sequencing was done on a sample of PBMCs or T cells enriched from blood (not recorded which). The receptors were gathered from a human donor in a cohort exposed to, infected with or recovered from COVID-19 (not recorded which). The donor label of this sample is uncertain.

This sequence joins TRBV3-1 (or the pseudogene TRBV3-2) and TRBJ1-6; D not certain. CDR3 length: 15 residues. The germline V and J ends were trimmed by 1 base and 0 bases, with 4 bases remaining between them. Looked up from germline, CDR1 is LGHDT and CDR2 is YNNKEL (reference sequence). DNA for the CDR3: TGTGCCAGCAGCCAAGGGCTCTCCTATAATTCACCCCTCCACTTT. Residues: CASSQGLSYNSPLHF.

The chain combines TRBV27 with TRBJ1-2; 11 positions match TRBD1. The germline gives CDR1 MNHEY, CDR2 SMNVEV (reference sequence). The CDR3 extends over 12 amino acids. The V and J ends lost 6 bases and 8 bases, in that order; junction bases with no gene match: 2. The CDR3: CASRDRGQGYTF. CDR3 DNA sequence: TGTGCCAGCAGGGACAGGGGGCAGGGCTACACCTTC.

The J gene is TRBJ2-2, the V gene TRBV4-3, with TRBD2 identical over 12 bases. CDR1 and CDR2 from the germline V gene are LGHNA and YSLEER. With V trimmed by 0 bases and J by 7 bases, 0 bases remained unmatched. The CDR3 totals 15 residues. The CDR3 nucleotides read TGCGCCAGCAGCCAAGAACTAGCGGGGGGCGGGGAGCTGTTTTTT. This sequence encodes CASSQELAGGGELFF.

The V gene is TRBV4-2, the J gene TRBJ2-4; TRBD2 aligns across 9 bases. CDR1 and CDR2 from the germline V gene are LGHNA and YNFKEQ. The CDR3 consists of 17 residues. V lost 0 bases and J lost 5; bases outside the gene matches: 8. Written as DNA, the CDR3 is TGTGCCAGCAGCCAAGATCAGGGCGGGGGGGCCGAAAACATTCAGTACTTC. It yields the protein CASSQDQGGGAENIQYF.

This chain joins TRBV5-1 and TRBJ1-6, with 7 bases fitting TRBD1. CDR3 size: 17 residues. The germline CDR1 and CDR2 sequences are SGHRS and YFSETQ. Trimming took 0 bases from V and 8 from J; bases not matched to a gene: 11. CDR3 sequence: CASSLARTGQTYSPLHF. The CDR3 DNA sequence: TGCGCCAGCAGCTTGGCTCGGACGGGACAGACTTATTCACCCCTCCACTTT.

The CDR3 sequence is CASSIGTGPESSTQYF. CDR3 nucleotide sequence: TGTGCCAGTAGTATTGGGACAGGGCCGGAGAGTAGTACGCAGTATTTT. The rearrangement uses TRBV19 and TRBJ2-3; 9 bases agree with TRBD1. V lost 3 bases to trimming and J lost 8 bases; unmatched junction nucleotides: 12. The CDR3 is made up of 16 amino acids. Germline assignment: CDR1 LNHDA and CDR2 SQIVND (reference sequence).

The chain carries TRBV7-2 and TRBJ1-2; maybe TRBD1 (5 bases). Germline values: CDR1 SGHTA, CDR2 FQGNSA. The V end lost 6 bases, the J end lost 8 bases, and 16 bases lay between the germline ends. This CDR3 comprises 13 residues. The DNA of the CDR3 is TGTGCCAGCAGGTCTGACGGGGGTAGGGGCTACACCTTC. It translates to CASRSDGGRGYTF.

A few counts support this clone. The chain is built from TRBV7-3 and TRBJ1-4; D might be TRBD1 (5 bases). V was pared by 5 bases and J by 4 bases, with 14 bases between. Per the germline V gene, CDR1 is SGHTA and CDR2 is FQGTGA. This CDR3 has 15 residues. The CDR3 loop reads CASSLSGGLNEKLFF. The CDR3 DNA follows: TGTGCCAGCAGCCTCTCGGGGGGACTTAATGAAAAACTGTTTTTT. Filled out from reference TRBV7-3 and TRBJ1-4, the complete variable domain reads GAGVSQTPSNKVTEKGKYVELRCDPISGHTALYWYRQSLGQGPEFLIYFQGTGAADDSGLPNDRFFAVRPEGSVSTLKIQRTERGDSAVYLCASSLSGGLNEKLFFGSGTQLSVL.

The chain recombines TRBV21-1 with TRBJ1-5; TRBD1 is taken as the D call from the table, unchecked against the DNA. TRBV21-1 corresponds to a pseudogene. This CDR3 comprises 16 residues. CDR3 loop: CASSKGQGAGNQPQHF. CDR3 DNA sequence: TGTGCCAGCAGCAAAGGTCAGGGGGCGGGCAATCAGCCCCAGCATTTT.

J is TRBJ1-2 and V is TRBV14; maybe TRBD1 (5 bases). The CDR3 extends over 13 amino acids. CDR1 and CDR2 (germline): SGHDN, FVKESK. V gave up 4 bases and J gave up 8 bases, with 14 bases separating them. The CDR3 nucleotides read TGTGCCAGCAGCCGAGGGACGGCGGGAGGCTACACCTTC. Translated, it gives CASSRGTAGGYTF.

The chain employs TRBV6-5 and TRBJ1-2, with D possibly being TRBD1 (5 bases). V was pared by 7 bases and J by 3 bases, with 18 bases between. Germline CDR1 and CDR2: MNHEY and SVGAGI. The CDR3 has 15 residues. The CDR3 nucleotides read TGTGCCAGCACGGGGGGACCCGAGAGGGACTATGGCTACACCTTC. It specifies CASTGGPERDYGYTF.

The chain recombines TRBV5-6 with TRBJ1-4; 8 nucleotides match TRBD1. Germline-derived CDR1 and CDR2 are SGHDT and YYEEEE. CDR3 length equals 15 residues. Losses at the gene ends were 1 base for V and 4 bases for J; bases not matched to a gene: 3. The CDR3: CASSLYRGDNEKLFF. In nucleotides, the CDR3 is TGTGCCAGCAGCTTGTACAGGGGGGATAATGAAAAACTGTTTTTT.

V gene TRBV6-6 combines with J gene TRBJ1-2, with TRBD1 matching 7 bases. The germline V gene encodes CDR1 MNHNY and CDR2 SVGAGI (reference sequence). The V and J ends lost 10 bases and 0 bases, in that order; junction bases with no gene match: 5. The CDR3 totals 13 residues. The CDR3 nucleotides read TGTGCCAACTCCGGGACAGCTAACTATGGCTACACCTTC. Translation gives CANSGTANYGYTF.

In this sample, this clone turned up once. The rearrangement joins TRBV14 to TRBJ2-2; D gene ambiguous. V was cut by 4 bases and J by 1 base, with 4 bases left in between. This CDR3 has 13 amino acids. From germline, CDR1 is SGHDN and CDR2 FVKESK. The CDR3 DNA sequence: TGTGCCAGCAGCCGGCAGAACACCGGGGAGCTGTTTTTT. Amino acid sequence: CASSRQNTGELFF.

This sequence joins TRBV7-9 and TRBJ2-1, with D possibly matching TRBD1 (7 bases). There are 17 residues in the CDR3. The V gene's germline CDR1 is SEHNR and CDR2 FQNEAQ (reference sequence). The V end lost 2 bases, the J end lost 9 bases, and 23 bases lay between the germline ends. The CDR3: CASSLRQGAALGSEQFF. The CDR3 DNA sequence: TGTGCCAGCAGCTTACGACAGGGAGCGGCCCTCGGGAGTGAGCAGTTCTTC.

The gene calls are TRBV24-1 and TRBJ1-2, with 7 bases aligning to TRBD1. Per germline, CDR1 KGHDR and CDR2 SFDVKD. V lost 7 bases and J lost 4; bases outside the gene matches: 5. This CDR3 contains 13 residues. The DNA of the CDR3 is TGTGCCACCAGCGACAGGGACGGCTATGGCTACACCTTC. Translated: CATSDRDGYGYTF.

The chain recombines TRBV4-1 with TRBJ2-3, with 8 bases matching TRBD1. The CDR3 is 15 amino acids. Losses at the gene ends were 2 bases for V and 2 bases for J; bases not matched to a gene: 3. In germline, CDR1 is MGHRA, CDR2 YSYEKL. DNA for the CDR3: TGCGCCAGCAGCCAACAGGGGGCCTACACAGATACGCAGTATTTT. Amino acid sequence: CASSQQGAYTDTQYF.

The chain recombines TRBV11-2 with TRBJ1-1; D is perhaps TRBD1 (6 bases). The V end was cut by 7 bases, the J end by 0 bases, with 12 bases between. Germline values: CDR1 SGHAT, CDR2 FQNNGV. There are 14 residues in the CDR3. CDR3 residues: CASTTRTVNTEAFF. CDR3 DNA: TGTGCCAGCACCACCCGGACAGTGAACACTGAAGCTTTCTTT.

J is TRBJ2-2 and V is TRBV7-3; TRBD1 agrees at 7 bases. This CDR3 contains 13 residues. The V gene's germline CDR1 is SGHTA and CDR2 FQGTGA. After removal of 5 bases from V and 7 bases from J, the junction contained 4 bases not matched to a gene. In DNA, the CDR3 is TGTGCCAGCAGCGAACAGGGGATCGGGGAGCTGTTTTTT. Translating it yields CASSEQGIGELFF.

This clone is a singleton in its sample. This sequence joins TRBV19 and TRBJ1-3; tentatively, D is TRBD1 (5 bases). Germline values: CDR1 LNHDA, CDR2 SQIVND (reference sequence). The V and J ends lost 6 bases and 8 bases respectively, with 17 bases between them. CDR3 length: 14 amino acids. The CDR3 DNA is TGTGCCAGTAGCCAACAGGCGCCGGTAGACACCATATATTTT. It codes for CASSQQAPVDTIYF.

V usage is TRBV5-4 and J usage is TRBJ2-5; perhaps TRBD1 as D (6 bases). The length of the CDR3 is 14 residues. Germline V gives CDR1 SGHNT, CDR2 YYREEE (reference sequence). V was trimmed by 4 bases and J by 4 bases, leaving 14 bases between them. The CDR3 is CASSPEQGRETQYF. The CDR3 nucleotides read TGTGCCAGCAGCCCGGAACAGGGTAGAGAGACCCAGTACTTC.

The rearrangement uses TRBV18 and TRBJ1-1; 7 bases are shared with TRBD1. This CDR3 is 15 amino acids long. V trimming: 0 bases; J trimming: 0 bases; junction bases outside the gene matches: 1. Per the germline V gene, CDR1 is KGHSH and CDR2 is LQKENI. CDR3 in DNA: TGTGCCAGCTCACCACCTACAGGGGTGAACACTGAAGCTTTCTTT. Translation: CASSPPTGVNTEAFF.

The chain couples TRBV30 to TRBJ1-2; D is undetermined. This CDR3 is 15 amino acids long. Trimming removed 5 bases at V and 2 bases at J, with 18 bases between. CDR1 is GTSNPN, CDR2 SVGIG, per germline (reference sequence). CDR3 region: CAWASTRYSNYGYTF. The CDR3 DNA reads TGTGCCTGGGCTTCAACCAGATATTCCAACTATGGCTACACCTTC.

There are a few counts of this clone. The J gene is TRBJ1-1, the V gene TRBV7-9, with D unresolved. This CDR3 region has 13 residues. Germline V gene sequence: CDR1 SEHNR, CDR2 FQNEAQ (reference sequence). Trimming removed 3 bases at V and 3 bases at J, with 8 bases between. The CDR3 is CASSFTADTEAFF. Written as DNA, the CDR3 is TGTGCCAGCAGCTTTACTGCGGACACTGAAGCTTTCTTT.

V and J are TRBV5-5 and TRBJ2-7, with D possibly matching TRBD2 (6 bases). Germline V lookup: CDR1 SGHKS, CDR2 YYEKEE (reference sequence). V was shortened by 2 bases and J by 1 base, with 10 bases between the two germline ends. CDR3 size: 14 residues. This CDR3 reads CASSFGSGSYEQYF. CDR3 in DNA: TGTGCCAGCAGCTTCGGTAGCGGTTCCTACGAGCAGTACTTC.

The rearrangement joins TRBV28 to TRBJ2-7; TRBD1 matches at 8 bases. The CDR3 covers 13 residues. The V gene end was trimmed by 8 bases and the J gene end by 6 bases; junction bases not matched to a gene: 9. The germline V gene encodes CDR1 MDHEN and CDR2 SYDVKM. CDR3 nucleotides: TGTGCCAGCGCGTTCAGGGGGCGAAGCGAGCAGTACTTC. It yields the protein CASAFRGRSEQYF.

The chain combines TRBV4-2 with TRBJ2-1, with D tentatively TRBD2 (7 bases). The CDR3 is 16 amino acids. Trimming left V 0 bases short and J 10 bases short, with 19 bases between. Germline V lookup: CDR1 LGHNA, CDR2 YNFKEQ. The CDR3 reads CASSQDRRGGRTEQFF. The DNA of the CDR3 is TGTGCCAGCAGCCAAGATCGAAGGGGGGGGCGGACGGAGCAGTTCTTC.

The chain has TRBV15 and TRBJ2-5; D is perhaps TRBD1 (5 bases). The V gene's germline CDR1 is LNHNV and CDR2 YYDKDF (reference sequence). CDR3 length: 15 residues. With 0 bases removed from V and 2 bases from J, the gap between germline ends came to 10 bases. The CDR3 region has the DNA TGTGCCACCAGCAGAGATCGGGCAGGGCAAGAGACCCAGTACTTC. It yields the protein CATSRDRAGQETQYF. Based on the CDR3 plus reference TRBV15 and TRBJ2-5, the full variable domain is DAMVIQNPRYQVTQFGKPVTLSCSQTLNHNVMYWYQQKSSQAPKLLFHYYDKDFNNEADTPDNFQSRRPNTSFCFLDIRSPGLGDTAMYLCATSRDRAGQETQYFGPGTRLLVL.

CDR3: CASSPRKGGNTEAFF. In DNA form, the CDR3 reads TGTGCCAGCAGCCCCCGTAAGGGAGGAAACACTGAAGCTTTCTTT. The chain joins TRBV3-1 (or the pseudogene TRBV3-2) to TRBJ1-1; D is ambiguous. The CDR3 runs 15 residues. Deletions cut 4 bases from V and 2 bases from J, with 14 bases between. CDR1 and CDR2 from the germline V gene are LGHDT and YNNKEL (reference sequence).

V is TRBV4-3 and J is TRBJ1-2; TRBD1 agrees at 7 bases. The CDR3 is 15 residues long. Germline V gene data show CDR1 as LGHNA and CDR2 as YSLEER. The V segment lost 0 bases and the J segment 0 bases; nucleotides outside the gene matches: 1. The CDR3 bases are TGCGCCAGCAGCCAAGAAGGGGGCGCTAACTATGGCTACACCTTC. Amino acids: CASSQEGGANYGYTF.

The chain combines TRBV4-1 with TRBJ2-7, with 8 bases aligning to TRBD1. Germline lookup yields CDR1 MGHRA and CDR2 YSYEKL. The trim removed 4 bases at V and 3 bases at J, leaving 11 bases unmatched. The CDR3 sequence is 16 residues long. For the CDR3, the DNA is TGCGCCAGCAGCCTCTTAGACGGGACAGGACTCTACGAGCAGTACTTC. This sequence encodes CASSLLDGTGLYEQYF.